These T cell receptor beta chains were read from a single sample in a study of blood T cell repertoires in COVID-19. Profiled with immunoSEQ multiplex PCR; TCRdb holds only in-frame clones, not every one. This sample has 300,000 or so clones, with around 86% found just once. The sequencing input was PBMCs or T cells enriched from blood (not recorded which). These receptors were obtained from a woman aged 40 to 49 with acute COVID-19. Both conserved end residues are trimmed from each CDR3. The D gene is left open where the match is weak. A clone size is listed for some rows: how often the clone was seen (once, few, many), or a class if it is expanded.

d_call	v_call	j_call	clone_size	cdr3_aa
TRBD1	TRBV6-2/TRBV6-3	TRBJ2-3	-	ASSRQGYTDTQY
TRBD2	TRBV5-5	TRBJ2-2	-	ASSFRTSGGNPGELF
-	TRBV28	TRBJ2-7	-	ASSPTGIYGN
-	TRBV19	TRBJ1-2	once	ASRARSRGPSYGYT
TRBD1	TRBV6-5	TRBJ1-2	-	ASSTGQGWYGYT
-	TRBV9	TRBJ1-1	once	ASSVGGGSTEAF
TRBD1	TRBV4-2	TRBJ1-6	-	ASSHQGQGPNSPLH
-	TRBV5-1	TRBJ1-1	-	ASSFLSVNTEAF
-	TRBV4-2	TRBJ1-4	few	ASSQGRGPNEKLF
-	TRBV11-2	TRBJ1-2	-	ASSSRDPLQGRDGYT
TRBD1	TRBV7-2	TRBJ2-7	-	ASSFMAGGYEQY
-	TRBV29-1	TRBJ1-1	-	SVHRILNTEAF
TRBD2	TRBV11-2	TRBJ2-7	-	ASSLGRGGSYEQY
-	TRBV28	TRBJ2-1	-	ASNPGARERKYNEQF
-	TRBV21-1	TRBJ2-7	-	ASSIEDREVHYEQY
-	TRBV12-3/TRBV12-4	TRBJ1-2	-	ASSPNRGGST
-	TRBV29-1	TRBJ2-7	-	SVWDSVSYEQY
TRBD1	TRBV5-6	TRBJ1-1	-	ASSFIQGVYTEAF
-	TRBV3-1/TRBV3-2	TRBJ1-1	-	ASSQAPFGSMNTEAF
-	TRBV2	TRBJ2-4	-	ASSGAAGILAKNIQY
-	TRBV28	TRBJ1-4	-	ASSSSGEGEKLF
-	TRBV19	TRBJ1-2	-	ASKEAGASAEEGYT
-	TRBV27	TRBJ1-5	once	ASTSLARQASDQPQH
TRBD1	TRBV6-6	TRBJ1-2	-	ASTPITGGSGYT
-	TRBV19	TRBJ1-2	-	ASRETGYGYT
TRBD1	TRBV5-5	TRBJ2-7	-	ASSLGPGQVYEQY
TRBD1	TRBV14	TRBJ2-5	-	ARARGLGKETQY
TRBD1	TRBV4-2	TRBJ1-4	-	ASSQTIGTGYEKLF
-	TRBV18	TRBJ2-2	-	ASHFTGELF
TRBD1	TRBV4-2	TRBJ1-5	few	ASSRTGDSNQPQH
-	TRBV7-6	TRBJ2-1	-	ASSLAGLGGYNEQF
-	TRBV7-2	TRBJ2-7	-	ASSLRLGPHEQY
-	TRBV5-1	TRBJ1-4	-	ASSLQDFNEKLF
-	TRBV20-1	TRBJ1-2	-	SVGGPYGYT
TRBD1	TRBV2	TRBJ2-6	-	ASSPGTARSGANVLT
-	TRBV19	TRBJ1-1	-	ASSMGSGTKAF
TRBD1	TRBV14	TRBJ2-3	-	ASSPLGTDSGD
-	TRBV4-2	TRBJ1-5	-	ASSQDGQGSPSNQPQH
-	TRBV7-8	TRBJ2-7	-	ASSLRQGYEQY
-	TRBV4-3	TRBJ1-1	-	ASSQSWTAGAF
-	TRBV29-1	TRBJ2-1	-	SVEQGNEQF
-	TRBV7-2	TRBJ2-5	-	ASSPRTAPDPQY
TRBD2	TRBV5-1	TRBJ2-1	-	ASSFLRGGLHNEQF
-	TRBV25-1	TRBJ2-2	-	ATQKGDRSHTGELF
TRBD1	TRBV9	TRBJ1-4	-	ASSPRDRDEKLF
-	TRBV4-3	TRBJ1-6	-	ASSQTDSSYNSPLH
TRBD2	TRBV18	TRBJ2-3	once	ASSPGGRADFTDTQY
TRBD1	TRBV5-1	TRBJ1-4	-	ASSSEGAWNEKLF
-	TRBV7-2	TRBJ1-6	-	ASSLVRGSNSPLH
-	TRBV2	TRBJ1-6	-	ASSGRAEIGPLH
-	TRBV10-3	TRBJ1-1	-	AIRLDSDTEAF
TRBD2	TRBV9	TRBJ2-6	-	ASSVSLAGVFGANVLT
TRBD1	TRBV6-2/TRBV6-3	TRBJ2-7	once	ASSSETGYRTYEQY
TRBD1	TRBV28	TRBJ2-7	-	ASSLTGTYEQY
-	TRBV3-1/TRBV3-2	TRBJ1-5	-	ASSQERYQPQH
-	TRBV10-3	TRBJ1-6	-	AISPTASYNSPLH
-	TRBV18	TRBJ2-6	-	ASSPELAGANVLT
-	TRBV6-2/TRBV6-3	TRBJ1-5	-	ASSQDSLNQPQH
-	TRBV4-1	TRBJ2-6	-	ASSQDLSGANVLT
TRBD1	TRBV5-5	TRBJ1-2	-	ASSSRTGNYGYT